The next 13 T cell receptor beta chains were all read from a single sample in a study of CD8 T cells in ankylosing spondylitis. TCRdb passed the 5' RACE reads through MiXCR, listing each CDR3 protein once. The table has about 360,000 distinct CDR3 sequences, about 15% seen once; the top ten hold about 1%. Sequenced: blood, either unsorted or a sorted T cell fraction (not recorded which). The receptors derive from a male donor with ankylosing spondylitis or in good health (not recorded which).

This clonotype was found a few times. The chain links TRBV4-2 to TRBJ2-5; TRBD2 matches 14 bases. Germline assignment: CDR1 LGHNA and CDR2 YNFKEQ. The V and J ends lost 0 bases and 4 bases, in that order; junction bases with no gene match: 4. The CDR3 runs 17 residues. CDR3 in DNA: TGTGCCAGCAGCCAAGATCAGACTAGCGGGGGGGCAGAGACCCAGTACTTC. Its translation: CASSQDQTSGGAETQYF.

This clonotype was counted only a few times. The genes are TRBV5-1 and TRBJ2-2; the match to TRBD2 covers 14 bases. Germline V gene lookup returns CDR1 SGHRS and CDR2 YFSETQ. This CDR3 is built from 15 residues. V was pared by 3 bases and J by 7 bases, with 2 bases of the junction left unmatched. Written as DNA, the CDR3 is TGCGCCAGCAGCTCCGGGACTAGCGGGAGCGGGGAGCTGTTTTTT. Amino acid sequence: CASSSGTSGSGELFF.

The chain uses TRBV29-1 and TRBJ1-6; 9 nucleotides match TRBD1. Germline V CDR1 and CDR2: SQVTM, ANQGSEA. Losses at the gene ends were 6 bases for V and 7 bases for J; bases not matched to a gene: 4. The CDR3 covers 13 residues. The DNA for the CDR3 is TGCAGCGTGGGGGACAGGGCAAATTCACCCCTCCACTTT. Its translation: CSVGDRANSPLHF.

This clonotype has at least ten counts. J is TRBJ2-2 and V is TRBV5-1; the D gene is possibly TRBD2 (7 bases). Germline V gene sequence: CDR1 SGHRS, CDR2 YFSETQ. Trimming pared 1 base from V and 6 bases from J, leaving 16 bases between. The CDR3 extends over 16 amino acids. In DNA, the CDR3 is TGCGCCAGCAGCTTGACACAGGGAGGGTTTGCCGGGGAGCTGTTTTTT. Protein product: CASSLTQGGFAGELFF.

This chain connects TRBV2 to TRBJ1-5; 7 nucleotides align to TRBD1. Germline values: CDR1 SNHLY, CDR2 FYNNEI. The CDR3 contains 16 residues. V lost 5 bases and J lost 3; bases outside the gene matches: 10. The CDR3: CASSLDRVTFNQPQHF. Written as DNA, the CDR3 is TGTGCCAGCAGTCTCGACAGGGTCACTTTCAATCAGCCCCAGCATTTT.

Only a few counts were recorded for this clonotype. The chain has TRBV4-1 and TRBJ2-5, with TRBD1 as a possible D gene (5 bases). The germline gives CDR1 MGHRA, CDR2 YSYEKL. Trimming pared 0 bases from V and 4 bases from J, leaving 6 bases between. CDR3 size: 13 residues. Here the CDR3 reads CASSQDQGETQYF. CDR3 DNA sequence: TGCGCCAGCAGCCAAGATCAGGGAGAGACCCAGTACTTC.

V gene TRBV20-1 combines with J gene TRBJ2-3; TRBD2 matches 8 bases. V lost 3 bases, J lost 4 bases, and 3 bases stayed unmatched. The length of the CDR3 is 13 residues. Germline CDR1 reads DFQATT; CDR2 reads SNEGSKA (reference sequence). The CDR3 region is CSASGRAPDTQYF. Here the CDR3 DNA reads TGCAGTGCTAGCGGGAGGGCCCCAGATACGCAGTATTTT.

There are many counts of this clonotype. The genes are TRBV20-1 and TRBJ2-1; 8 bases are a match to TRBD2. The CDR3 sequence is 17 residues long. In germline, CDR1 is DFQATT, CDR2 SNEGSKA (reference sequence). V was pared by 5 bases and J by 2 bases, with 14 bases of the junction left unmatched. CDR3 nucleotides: TGCAGTGCTTCCCTAGGGGAACTAGCGGTTACCTACAATGAGCAGTTCTTC. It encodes CSASLGELAVTYNEQFF.

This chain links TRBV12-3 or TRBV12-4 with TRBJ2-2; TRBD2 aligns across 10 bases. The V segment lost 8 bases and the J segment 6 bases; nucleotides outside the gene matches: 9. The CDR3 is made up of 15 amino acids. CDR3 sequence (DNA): TGTGCCAGCCGACCTAGCGGGAGTACGGCCGGGGAGCTGTTTTTT. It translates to CASRPSGSTAGELFF.

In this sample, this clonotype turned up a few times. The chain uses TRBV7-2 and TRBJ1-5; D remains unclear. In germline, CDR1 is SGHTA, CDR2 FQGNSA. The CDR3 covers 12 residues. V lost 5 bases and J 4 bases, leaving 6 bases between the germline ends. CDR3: CASSDSNQPQHF. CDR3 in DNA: TGTGCCAGCAGCGATAGTAATCAGCCCCAGCATTTT. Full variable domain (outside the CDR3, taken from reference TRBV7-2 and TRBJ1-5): GAGVSQSPSNKVTEKGKDVELRCDPISGHTALYWYRQSLGQGLEFLIYFQGNSAPDKSGLPSDRFSAERTGGSVSTLTIQRTQQEDSAVYLCASSDSNQPQHFGDGTRLSIL.

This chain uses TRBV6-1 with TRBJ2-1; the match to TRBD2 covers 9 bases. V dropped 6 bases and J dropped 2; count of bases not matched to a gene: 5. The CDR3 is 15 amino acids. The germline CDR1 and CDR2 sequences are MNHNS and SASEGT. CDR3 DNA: TGTGCCAGCAGGGGACTAGCCCTTACCTACAATGAGCAGTTCTTC. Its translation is CASRGLALTYNEQFF.

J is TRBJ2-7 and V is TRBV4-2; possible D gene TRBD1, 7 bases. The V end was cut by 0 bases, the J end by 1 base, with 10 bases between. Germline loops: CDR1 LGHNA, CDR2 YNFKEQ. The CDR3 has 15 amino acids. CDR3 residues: CASSQEQGGSYEQYF. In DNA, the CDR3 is TGTGCCAGCAGCCAAGAGCAGGGGGGATCCTACGAGCAGTACTTC.

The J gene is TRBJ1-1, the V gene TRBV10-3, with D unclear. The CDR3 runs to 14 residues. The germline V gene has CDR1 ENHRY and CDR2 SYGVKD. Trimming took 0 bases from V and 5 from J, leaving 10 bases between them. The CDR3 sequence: CAISESQSRTEAFF. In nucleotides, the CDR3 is TGTGCCATCAGTGAGTCACAGTCTCGGACTGAAGCTTTCTTT.